The rows below give T cell receptor beta chains drawn from one sample of a study of CD8 T cells in ankylosing spondylitis. TCRdb independently ran MiXCR on the 5' RACE reads; one entry per CDR3 protein. The repertoire holds 24,000 or so distinct CDR3 sequences, with roughly 13% as singletons. The specimen was blood. The origin of the receptors is a male donor with ankylosing spondylitis or in good health (not recorded which). The CDR3 runs from the conserved cysteine through the conserved F or W. D genes are given only for firm matches.

V gene,J gene,D gene,CDR3 protein
TRBV20-1,TRBJ1-1,TRBD1,CSAPGQVNTEAFF
TRBV11-2,TRBJ2-7,TRBD2,CASSRHGTSGYEQYF
TRBV7-2,TRBJ1-1,TRBD1,CASSPRTGSTTEAFF
TRBV5-1,TRBJ1-1,TRBD1,CASSWDRGTEAFF
TRBV29-1,TRBJ2-1,NA,CSGSPDFYNEQFF
TRBV25-1,TRBJ2-4,NA,CASSEKTGWDIQYF
TRBV11-2,TRBJ1-4,NA,CASSLDLRAGGEKLFF
TRBV28,TRBJ2-3,NA,CASSFSLRGRSDTQYF
TRBV18,TRBJ1-2,TRBD1,CASSSTGGGPVHGYTF
TRBV7-9,TRBJ2-1,NA,CASSSLGGFNNEQFF
TRBV6-2/TRBV6-3,TRBJ2-1,NA,CASTGDTSYNEQFF
TRBV20-1,TRBJ2-5,NA,CSARARGSQETQYF
TRBV29-1,TRBJ1-6,TRBD1,CSVRDRGSENSPLHF
TRBV4-3,TRBJ2-1,NA,CASSQEWESSYNEQFF
TRBV20-1,TRBJ2-4,TRBD2,CSALAGRAKNIQYF
TRBV7-8,TRBJ2-1,TRBD2,CASSLGTSGGYNEQFF
TRBV29-1,TRBJ2-1,NA,CSVGLGSSYNEQFF
TRBV30,TRBJ2-3,NA,CAWTHLRASQDTQYF
TRBV5-1,TRBJ2-2,TRBD1,CASSLVTGGLGELFF
TRBV7-2,TRBJ2-2,NA,CASSLDFGSSGELFF
TRBV4-3,TRBJ2-2,TRBD2,CASSPLAGGFTGELFF
TRBV2,TRBJ2-5,NA,CASSERVRTRETQYF
TRBV28,TRBJ2-2,NA,CASRHRVRAAGELFF
TRBV6-5,TRBJ2-1,TRBD2,CASSYATSGGANEQFF
TRBV27,TRBJ2-7,NA,CASSQSGTFLYEQYF
TRBV6-6,TRBJ2-2,NA,CASSYSSGNTGELFF
TRBV4-2,TRBJ2-1,NA,CASSQEQSPYNEQFF
TRBV2,TRBJ2-1,TRBD2,CASREGLAGGWQFF
TRBV20-1,TRBJ2-1,TRBD2,CSARGNKREYEQFF
TRBV30,TRBJ1-4,NA,CAGDSFNEKLFF
TRBV2,TRBJ2-4,NA,CASSGKRQENIQYF
TRBV12-3/TRBV12-4,TRBJ2-2,NA,CASGRGGGTGELFF
TRBV12-3/TRBV12-4,TRBJ2-7,NA,CASSSPPDSAAYF
TRBV7-2,TRBJ2-2,TRBD2,CASSPGLAGTGELFF
TRBV15,TRBJ2-5,NA,CATSRDSGSTETQYF
TRBV3-1,TRBJ1-5,NA,CASSQAGSGQPQHF
TRBV28,TRBJ1-2,NA,CASSFTGVGYGYTF
TRBV7-2,TRBJ2-7,NA,CASSLEAGPLYEQYF
TRBV7-3,TRBJ2-5,TRBD1,CASSSDRGGETQYF
TRBV10-3,TRBJ2-7,TRBD1,CAITRDSSSYEQYF
TRBV3-1,TRBJ2-3,TRBD1,CASSRDRRYTDTQYF
TRBV20-1,TRBJ1-6,NA,CSASPGTNNSPLHF
TRBV4-3,TRBJ2-1,TRBD2,CASSQEVASGRGNNEQFF
TRBV5-1,TRBJ2-5,TRBD1,CASSLAGTGGYETQYF
TRBV5-1,TRBJ2-7,NA,CASSPGGSSYEQYF
TRBV4-3,TRBJ1-4,NA,CASSQDRGAGVEKLFF
TRBV7-2,TRBJ2-6,NA,CASSPRVFTSGANVLTF
TRBV7-6,TRBJ2-7,NA,CASSAGIRRVPEQYF
TRBV20-1,TRBJ2-7,TRBD2,CSARALLAGVYEQYF
TRBV29-1,TRBJ2-6,NA,CSAGSGANVLTF
TRBV20-1,TRBJ1-1,NA,CSAREGAENTEAFF
TRBV12-3/TRBV12-4,TRBJ1-1,NA,CASRLGAGTEAFF
TRBV3-1,TRBJ2-1,NA,CASSPLWGGQDGPYYNEQFF
TRBV20-1,TRBJ2-7,NA,CSPLLGYEQYF
TRBV5-5,TRBJ2-1,NA,CASSPASDSYNEQFF